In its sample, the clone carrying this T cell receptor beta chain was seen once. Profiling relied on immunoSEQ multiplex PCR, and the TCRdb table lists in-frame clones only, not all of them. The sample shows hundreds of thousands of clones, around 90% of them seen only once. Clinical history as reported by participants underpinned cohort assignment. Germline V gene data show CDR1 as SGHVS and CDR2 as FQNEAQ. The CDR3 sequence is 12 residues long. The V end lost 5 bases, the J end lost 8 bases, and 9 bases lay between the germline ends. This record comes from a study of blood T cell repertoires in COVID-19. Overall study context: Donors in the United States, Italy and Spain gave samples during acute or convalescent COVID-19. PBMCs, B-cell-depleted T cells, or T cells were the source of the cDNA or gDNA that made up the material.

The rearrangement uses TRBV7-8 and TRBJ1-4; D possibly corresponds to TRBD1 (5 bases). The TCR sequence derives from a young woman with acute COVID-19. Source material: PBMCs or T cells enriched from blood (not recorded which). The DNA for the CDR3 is TGTGCCAGCAGCACCCGGGGGGAAAAACTGTTTTTT. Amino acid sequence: CASSTRGEKLFF.